This TCR beta chain appears in the sequencing data of a study of cytomegalovirus exposure and HLA in healthy donors. Primers: 60 Vbeta forward and 13 Jbeta reverse. Methods used by the authors: In a later analysis, 70 million to 80 million unique TCR beta chains included roughly 11 million shared by two or more donors. Assay: immunoSEQ multiplex PCR; the TCRdb copy retains only in-frame clones and omits some. V, J and clone size are those of that table, while D and trimming were read from the DNA. The sample lists about 140,000 clones; around 77% were seen once. This clone was recorded a few times. The V gene end was trimmed by 1 base and the J gene end by 4 bases; junction bases not matched to a gene: 4. Germline loops: CDR1 MGHDK, CDR2 SYGVNS. CDR3 length: 15 residues.

The sequencing input was PBMCs. The chain uses TRBV25-1 and TRBJ2-1, with 7 positions matching TRBD1. This TCR derives from a man aged 30 to 39 in good health and CMV-seronegative. The CDR3 DNA sequence: TGTGCCAGCAGTGAATGGGGACAGAATTACAATGAGCAGTTCTTC. Amino acids: CASSEWGQNYNEQFF.